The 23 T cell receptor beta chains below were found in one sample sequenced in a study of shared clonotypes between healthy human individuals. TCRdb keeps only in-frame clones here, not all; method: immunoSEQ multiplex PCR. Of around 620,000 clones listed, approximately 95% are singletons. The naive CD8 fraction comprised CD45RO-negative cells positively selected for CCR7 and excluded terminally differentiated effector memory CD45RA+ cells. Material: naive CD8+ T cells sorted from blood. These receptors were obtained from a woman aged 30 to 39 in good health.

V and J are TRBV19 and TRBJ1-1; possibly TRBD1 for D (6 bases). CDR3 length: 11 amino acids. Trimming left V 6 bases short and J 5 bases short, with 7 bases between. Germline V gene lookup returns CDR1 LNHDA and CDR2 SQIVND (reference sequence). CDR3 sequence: CASRTGTEAFF. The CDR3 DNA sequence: TGTGCCAGTAGGACAGGAACTGAAGCTTTCTTT.

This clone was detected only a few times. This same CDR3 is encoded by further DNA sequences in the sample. CDR3 sequence reads: CASSLQGNTEAFF. In DNA form, the CDR3 reads TGTGCCAGCAGTTTACAGGGGAACACTGAAGCTTTCTTT. V is TRBV27 and J is TRBJ1-1; D perhaps matches TRBD1 (5 bases). Germline CDR1 reads MNHEY; CDR2 reads SMNVEV (reference sequence). V lost 2 bases and J lost 1, with 5 bases in between. The CDR3 runs to 13 residues.

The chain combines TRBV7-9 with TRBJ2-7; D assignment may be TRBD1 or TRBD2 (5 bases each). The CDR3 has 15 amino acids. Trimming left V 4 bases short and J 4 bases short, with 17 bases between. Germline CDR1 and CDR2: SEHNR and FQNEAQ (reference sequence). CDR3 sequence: CASSYPRGRNYEQYF. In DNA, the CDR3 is TGTGCCAGCAGCTATCCGAGGGGACGGAATTACGAGCAGTACTTC.

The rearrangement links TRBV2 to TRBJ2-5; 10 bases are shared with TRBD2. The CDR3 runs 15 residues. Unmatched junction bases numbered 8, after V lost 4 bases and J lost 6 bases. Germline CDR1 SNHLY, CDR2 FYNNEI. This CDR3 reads CASSAGTSVWQTQYF. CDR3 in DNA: TGTGCCAGCAGTGCCGGGACTAGCGTTTGGCAGACCCAGTACTTC.

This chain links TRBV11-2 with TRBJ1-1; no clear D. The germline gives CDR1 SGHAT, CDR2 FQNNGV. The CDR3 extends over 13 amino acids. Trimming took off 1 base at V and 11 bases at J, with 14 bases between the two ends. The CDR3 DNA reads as TGTGCCAGCAGCTTAGGCGGGGTGGTGGTGGCTTTCTTT. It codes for CASSLGGVVVAFF. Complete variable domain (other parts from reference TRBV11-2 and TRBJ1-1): EAGVAQSPRYKIIEKRQSVAFWCNPISGHATLYWYQQILGQGPKLLIQFQNNGVVDDSQLPKDRFSAERLKGVDSTLKIQPAKLEDSAVYLCASSLGGVVVAFFGQGTRLTVV.

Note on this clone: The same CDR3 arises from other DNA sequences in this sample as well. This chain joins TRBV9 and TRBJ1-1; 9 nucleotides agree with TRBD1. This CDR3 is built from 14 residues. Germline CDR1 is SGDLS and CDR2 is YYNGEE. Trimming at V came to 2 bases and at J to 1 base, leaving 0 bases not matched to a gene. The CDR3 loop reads CASSVGQGNTEAFF. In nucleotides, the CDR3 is TGTGCCAGCAGCGTGGGACAGGGGAACACTGAAGCTTTCTTT.

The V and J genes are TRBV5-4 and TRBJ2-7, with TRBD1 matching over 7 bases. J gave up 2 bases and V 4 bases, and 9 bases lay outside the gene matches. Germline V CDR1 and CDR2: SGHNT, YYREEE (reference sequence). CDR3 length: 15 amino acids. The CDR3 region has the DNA TGTGCCAGCAGCAAGGACAGGATATCTCCCTACGAGCAGTACTTC. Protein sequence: CASSKDRISPYEQYF.

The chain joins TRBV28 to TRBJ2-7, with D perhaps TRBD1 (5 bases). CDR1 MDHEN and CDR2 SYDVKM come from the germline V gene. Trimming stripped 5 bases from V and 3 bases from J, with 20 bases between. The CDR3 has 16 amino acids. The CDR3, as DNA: TGTGCCAGCAGTCCACAGGCTAGAGTGTTCCGCTACGAGCAGTACTTC. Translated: CASSPQARVFRYEQYF.

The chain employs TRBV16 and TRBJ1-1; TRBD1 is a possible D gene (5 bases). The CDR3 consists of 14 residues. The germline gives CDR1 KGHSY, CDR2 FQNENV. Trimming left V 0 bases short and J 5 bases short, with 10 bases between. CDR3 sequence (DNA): TGTGCCAGCAGCCAATCCAGGGTCGGAACTGAAGCTTTCTTT. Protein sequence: CASSQSRVGTEAFF. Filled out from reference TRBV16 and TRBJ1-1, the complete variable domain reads GEEVAQTPKHLVRGEGQKAKLYCAPIKGHSYVFWYQQVLKNEFKFLISFQNENVFDETGMPKERFSAKCLPNSPCSLEIQATKLEDSAVYFCASSQSRVGTEAFFGQGTRLTVV.

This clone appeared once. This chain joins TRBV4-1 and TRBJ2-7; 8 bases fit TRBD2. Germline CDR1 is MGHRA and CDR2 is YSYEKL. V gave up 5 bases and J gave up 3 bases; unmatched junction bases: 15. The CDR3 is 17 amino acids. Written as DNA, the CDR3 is TGCGCCAGCAGCACTGGCCGGCCCGGGACTAGTCACTACGAGCAGTACTTC. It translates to CASSTGRPGTSHYEQYF.

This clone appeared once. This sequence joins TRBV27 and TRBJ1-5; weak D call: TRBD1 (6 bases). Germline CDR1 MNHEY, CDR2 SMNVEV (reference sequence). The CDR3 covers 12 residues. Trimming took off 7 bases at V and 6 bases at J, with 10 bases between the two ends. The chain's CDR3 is CASKKGGQPQHF. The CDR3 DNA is TGTGCCAGCAAAAAAGGGGGTCAGCCCCAGCATTTT.

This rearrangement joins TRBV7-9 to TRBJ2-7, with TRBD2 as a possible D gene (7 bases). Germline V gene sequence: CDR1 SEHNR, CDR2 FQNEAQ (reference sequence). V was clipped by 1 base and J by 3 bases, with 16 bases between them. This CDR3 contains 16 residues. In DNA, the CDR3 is TGTGCCAGCAGCTTAGGGGGGGGACACCGGAGCTACGAGCAGTACTTC. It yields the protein CASSLGGGHRSYEQYF.

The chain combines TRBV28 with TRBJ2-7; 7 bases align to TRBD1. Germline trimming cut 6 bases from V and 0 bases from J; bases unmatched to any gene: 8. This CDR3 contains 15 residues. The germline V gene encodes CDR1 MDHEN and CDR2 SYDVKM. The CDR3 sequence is CASSEPTGPSYEQYF. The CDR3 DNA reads TGTGCCAGCAGCGAACCGACAGGGCCCTCCTACGAGCAGTACTTC.

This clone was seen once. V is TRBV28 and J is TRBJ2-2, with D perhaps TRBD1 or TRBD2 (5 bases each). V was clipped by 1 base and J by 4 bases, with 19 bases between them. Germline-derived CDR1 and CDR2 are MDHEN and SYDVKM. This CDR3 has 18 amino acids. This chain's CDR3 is CASSLLAWDAETTGELFF. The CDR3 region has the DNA TGTGCCAGCAGTTTATTGGCCTGGGACGCAGAAACCACCGGGGAGCTGTTTTTT. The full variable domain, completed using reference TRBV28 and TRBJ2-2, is DVKVTQSSRYLVKRTGEKVFLECVQDMDHENMFWYRQDPGLGLRLIYFSYDVKMKEKGDIPEGYSVSREKKERFSLILESASTNQTSMYLCASSLLAWDAETTGELFFGEGSRLTVL.

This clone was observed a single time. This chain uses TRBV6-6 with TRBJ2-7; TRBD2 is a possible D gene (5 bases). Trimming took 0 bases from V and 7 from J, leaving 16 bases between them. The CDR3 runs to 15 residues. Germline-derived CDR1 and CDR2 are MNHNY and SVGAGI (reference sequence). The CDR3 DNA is TGTGCCAGCAGTTACTCGAGTGGGAGTTTGGGGGAGCAGTACTTC. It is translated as CASSYSSGSLGEQYF.

The CDR3 here is CASSPQILKSTDTQYF. DNA for the CDR3: TGTGCCAGCAGTCCGCAGATACTCAAGAGCACAGATACGCAGTATTTT. The J gene is TRBJ2-3, the V gene TRBV27; no reliable D call. Trimming stripped 5 bases from V and 0 bases from J, with 15 bases between. The CDR3 contains 16 residues. Germline lookup yields CDR1 MNHEY and CDR2 SMNVEV (reference sequence).

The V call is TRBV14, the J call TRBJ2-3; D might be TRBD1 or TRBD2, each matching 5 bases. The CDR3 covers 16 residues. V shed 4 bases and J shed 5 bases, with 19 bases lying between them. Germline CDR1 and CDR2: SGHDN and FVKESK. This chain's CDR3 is CASSLHGEGILDTQYF. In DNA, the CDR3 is TGTGCCAGCAGCCTTCACGGCGAGGGGATTTTAGATACGCAGTATTTT.

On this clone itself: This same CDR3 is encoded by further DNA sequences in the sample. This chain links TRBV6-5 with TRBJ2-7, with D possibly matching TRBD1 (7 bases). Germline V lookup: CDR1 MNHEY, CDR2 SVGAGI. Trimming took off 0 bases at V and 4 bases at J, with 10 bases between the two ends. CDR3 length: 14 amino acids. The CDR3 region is CASSYSQGGYEQYF. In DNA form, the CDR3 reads TGTGCCAGCAGTTACTCGCAGGGGGGTTACGAGCAGTACTTC.

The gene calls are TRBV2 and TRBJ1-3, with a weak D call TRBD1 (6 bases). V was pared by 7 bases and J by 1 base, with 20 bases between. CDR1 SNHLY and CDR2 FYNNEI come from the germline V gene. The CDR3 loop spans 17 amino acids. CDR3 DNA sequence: TGTGCCAGCAATAACAGGGTGGGGTGGTTGTCTGGAAACACCATATATTTT. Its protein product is CASNNRVGWLSGNTIYF. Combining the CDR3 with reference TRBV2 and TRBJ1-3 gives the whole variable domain EPEVTQTPSHQVTQMGQEVILRCVPISNHLYFYWYRQILGQKVEFLVSFYNNEISEKSEIFDDQFSVERPDGSNFTLKIRSTKLEDSAMYFCASNNRVGWLSGNTIYFGEGSWLTVV.

The CDR3 DNA is TGTGCCAGCAGCAATCTAGCGGGAGTGGAGAATGAGCAGTTCTTC. Amino acids: CASSNLAGVENEQFF. The V call is TRBV13, the J call TRBJ2-1, with TRBD2 identical over 10 bases. The ends lost 5 bases at V and 7 bases at J; junction bases unmatched: 8. CDR3 length: 15 amino acids. The germline V gene has CDR1 PRHDT and CDR2 FYEKMQ (reference sequence).

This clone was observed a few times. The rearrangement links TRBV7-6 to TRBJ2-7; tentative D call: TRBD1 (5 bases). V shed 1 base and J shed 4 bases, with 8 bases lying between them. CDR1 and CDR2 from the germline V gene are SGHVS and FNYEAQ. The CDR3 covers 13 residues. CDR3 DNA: TGTGCCAGCAGCTTAGAGGGGCGGTACGAGCAGTACTTC. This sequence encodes CASSLEGRYEQYF.

This CDR3 reads CASSLGTSFYNEQFF. The CDR3 DNA reads TGTGCCAGCAGTCTCGGGACTAGCTTTTACAATGAGCAGTTCTTC. The chain has TRBV27 and TRBJ2-1; 9 positions match TRBD2. Germline loops: CDR1 MNHEY, CDR2 SMNVEV (reference sequence). The J segment lost 4 bases and the V segment lost 5 bases, leaving 6 bases of the junction unmatched. This CDR3 is built from 15 residues.

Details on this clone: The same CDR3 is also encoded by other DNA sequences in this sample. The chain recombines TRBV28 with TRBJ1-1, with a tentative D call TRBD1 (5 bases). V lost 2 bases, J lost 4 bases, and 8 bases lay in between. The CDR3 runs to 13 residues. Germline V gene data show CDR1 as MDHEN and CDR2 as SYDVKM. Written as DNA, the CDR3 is TGTGCCAGCAGTTTACTGGGGCGCACTGAAGCTTTCTTT. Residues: CASSLLGRTEAFF.